The clone carrying this TCR beta chain is large. What it binds is unknown. The source of the sample is a study of spatial heterogeneity in lung cancer. Study details: Compared with alpha-chain sequences, beta-chain sequences were consistently detected in greater numbers. The study's findings and limits: Higher tumor mutation counts went along with higher counts of expanded intratumoral alpha and beta TCRs.

Germline values: CDR1 SGHAT, CDR2 FQNNGV. There are 12 residues in the CDR3. Between the trimmed V and J ends, which lost 5 bases and 3 bases, there was a span of 5 bases. The time point denotes: sample taken at primary tumor resection. Sequencing of whole RNA from tumor, nontumor lung or frozen PBMC involved no sorting. TCRdb redid the calling of the 5' RACE reads with MiXCR, one entry per CDR3 protein. This sample has 500 or so distinct CDR3 sequences, with more than 9.5% found just once. V usage is TRBV11-2 and J usage is TRBJ2-4; D remains unclear. The clonotype originates from a male donor with early-stage non-small cell lung cancer. The sequenced sample was lung tumor tissue, obtained at surgery. The CDR3 protein is CASSVGKNIQYF. DNA of the CDR3: TGTGCCAGCAGCGTTGGCAAAAACATTCAGTACTTC.